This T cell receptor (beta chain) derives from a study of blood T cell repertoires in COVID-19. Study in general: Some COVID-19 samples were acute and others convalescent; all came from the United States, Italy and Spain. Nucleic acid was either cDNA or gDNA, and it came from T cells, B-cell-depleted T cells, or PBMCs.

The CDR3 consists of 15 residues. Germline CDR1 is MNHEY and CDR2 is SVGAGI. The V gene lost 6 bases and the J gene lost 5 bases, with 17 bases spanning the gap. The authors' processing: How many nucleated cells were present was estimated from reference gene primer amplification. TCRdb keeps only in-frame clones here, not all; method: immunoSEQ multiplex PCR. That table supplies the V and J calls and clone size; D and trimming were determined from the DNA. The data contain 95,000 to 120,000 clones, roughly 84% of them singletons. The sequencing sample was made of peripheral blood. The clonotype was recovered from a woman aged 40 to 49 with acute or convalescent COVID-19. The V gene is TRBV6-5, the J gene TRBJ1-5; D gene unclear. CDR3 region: CASSLQFTLDQPQHF. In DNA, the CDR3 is TGTGCCAGCAGCTTACAGTTTACGTTGGATCAGCCCCAGCATTTT.